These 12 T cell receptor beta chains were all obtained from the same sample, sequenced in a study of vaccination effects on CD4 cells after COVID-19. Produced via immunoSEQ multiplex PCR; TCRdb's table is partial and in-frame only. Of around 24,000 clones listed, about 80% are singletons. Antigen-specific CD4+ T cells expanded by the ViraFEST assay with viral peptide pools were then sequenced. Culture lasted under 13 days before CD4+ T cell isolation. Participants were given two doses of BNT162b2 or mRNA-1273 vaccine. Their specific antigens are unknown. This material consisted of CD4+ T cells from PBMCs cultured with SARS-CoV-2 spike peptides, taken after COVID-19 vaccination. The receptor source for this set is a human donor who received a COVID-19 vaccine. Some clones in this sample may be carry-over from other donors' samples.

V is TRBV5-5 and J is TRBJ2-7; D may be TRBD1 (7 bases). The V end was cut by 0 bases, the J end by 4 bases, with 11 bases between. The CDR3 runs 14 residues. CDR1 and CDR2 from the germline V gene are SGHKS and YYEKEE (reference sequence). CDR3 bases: TGTGCCAGCAGCTTGGTGGCAGGGGGGTACGAGCAGTACGTC. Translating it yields CASSLVAGGYEQYV.

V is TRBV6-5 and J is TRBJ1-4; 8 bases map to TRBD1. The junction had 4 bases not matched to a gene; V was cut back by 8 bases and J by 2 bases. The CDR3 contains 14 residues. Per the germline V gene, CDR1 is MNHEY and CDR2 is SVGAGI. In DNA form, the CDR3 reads TGTGCCAGCCAGAACAGGGGGACTAATGAAAAACTGTTTTTT. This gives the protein CASQNRGTNEKLFF.

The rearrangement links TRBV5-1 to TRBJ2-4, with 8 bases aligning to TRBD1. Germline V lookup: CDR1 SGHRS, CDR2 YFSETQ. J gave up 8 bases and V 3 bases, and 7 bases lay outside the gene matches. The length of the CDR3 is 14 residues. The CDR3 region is CASSSRQGTDIQYF. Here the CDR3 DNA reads TGCGCCAGCAGCTCCCGACAGGGGACGGACATTCAGTACTTC.

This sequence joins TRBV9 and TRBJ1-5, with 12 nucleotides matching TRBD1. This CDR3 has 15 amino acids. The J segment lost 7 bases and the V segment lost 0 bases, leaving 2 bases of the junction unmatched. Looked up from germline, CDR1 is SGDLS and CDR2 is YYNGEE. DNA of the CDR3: TGTGCCAGCAGCGTAGATGGGACAGGGGGCCAGCCCCAGCATTTT. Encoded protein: CASSVDGTGGQPQHF. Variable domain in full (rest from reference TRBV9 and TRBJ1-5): DSGVTQTPKHLITATGQRVTLRCSPRSGDLSVYWYQQSLDQGLQFLIQYYNGEERAKGNILERFSAQQFPDLHSELNLSSLELGDSALYFCASSVDGTGGQPQHFGDGTRLSIL.

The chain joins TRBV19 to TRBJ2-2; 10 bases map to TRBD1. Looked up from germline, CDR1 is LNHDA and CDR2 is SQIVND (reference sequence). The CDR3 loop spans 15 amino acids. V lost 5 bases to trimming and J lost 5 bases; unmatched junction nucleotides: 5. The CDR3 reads CASSVGQGRTGELFF. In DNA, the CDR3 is TGTGCCAGTAGTGTGGGACAGGGGCGGACCGGGGAGCTGTTTTTT.

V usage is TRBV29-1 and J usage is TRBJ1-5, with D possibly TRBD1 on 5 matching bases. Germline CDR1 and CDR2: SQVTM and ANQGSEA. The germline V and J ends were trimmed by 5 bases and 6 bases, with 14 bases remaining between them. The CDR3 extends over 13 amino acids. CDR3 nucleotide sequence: TGCAGCGTTCGGGGGGGGTGGACTCAGCCCCAGCATTTT. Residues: CSVRGGWTQPQHF.

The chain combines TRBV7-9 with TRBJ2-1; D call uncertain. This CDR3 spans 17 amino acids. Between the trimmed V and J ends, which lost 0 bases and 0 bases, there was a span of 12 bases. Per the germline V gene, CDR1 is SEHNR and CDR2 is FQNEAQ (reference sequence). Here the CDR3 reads CASSLATSSISYNEQFF. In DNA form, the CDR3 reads TGTGCCAGCAGCTTAGCGACCAGCTCTATCTCCTACAATGAGCAGTTCTTC.

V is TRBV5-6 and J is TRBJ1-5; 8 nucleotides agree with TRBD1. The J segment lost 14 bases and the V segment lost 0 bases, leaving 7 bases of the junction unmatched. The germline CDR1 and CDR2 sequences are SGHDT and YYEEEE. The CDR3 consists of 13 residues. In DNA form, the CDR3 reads TGTGCCAGCAGCTTGGGACAGGGGCCAGGCGAGCATTTT. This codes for CASSLGQGPGEHF. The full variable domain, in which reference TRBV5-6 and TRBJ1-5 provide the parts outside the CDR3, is DAGVTQSPTHLIKTRGQQVTLRCSPKSGHDTVSWYQQALGQGPQFIFQYYEEEERQRGNFPDRFSGHQFPNYSSELNVNALLLGDSALYLCASSLGQGPGEHFGDGTRLSIL.

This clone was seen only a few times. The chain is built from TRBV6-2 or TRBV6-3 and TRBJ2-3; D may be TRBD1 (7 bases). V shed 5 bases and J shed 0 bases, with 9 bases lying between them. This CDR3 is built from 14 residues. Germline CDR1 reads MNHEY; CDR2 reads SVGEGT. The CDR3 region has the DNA TGTGCCAGCAGTGCAGGGGGGAGCACAGATACGCAGTATTTT. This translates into CASSAGGSTDTQYF.

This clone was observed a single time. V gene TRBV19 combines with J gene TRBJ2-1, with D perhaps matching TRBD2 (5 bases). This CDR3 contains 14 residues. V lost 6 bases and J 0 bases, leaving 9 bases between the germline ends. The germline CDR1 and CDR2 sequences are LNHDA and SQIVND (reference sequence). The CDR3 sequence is CASRMGSSYNEQFF. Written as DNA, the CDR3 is TGTGCCAGTAGAATGGGGAGCTCCTACAATGAGCAGTTCTTC. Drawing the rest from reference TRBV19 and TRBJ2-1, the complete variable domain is DGGITQSPKYLFRKEGQNVTLSCEQNLNHDAMYWYRQDPGQGLRLIYYSQIVNDFQKGDIAEGYSVSREKKESFPLTVTSAQKNPTAFYLCASRMGSSYNEQFFGPGTRLTVL.

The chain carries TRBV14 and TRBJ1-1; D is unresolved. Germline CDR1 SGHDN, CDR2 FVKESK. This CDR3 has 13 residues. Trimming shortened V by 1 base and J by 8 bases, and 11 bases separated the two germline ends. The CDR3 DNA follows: TGTGCCAGCAGCCAAGGGACGGGTGCCGAAGCTTTCTTT. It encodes CASSQGTGAEAFF. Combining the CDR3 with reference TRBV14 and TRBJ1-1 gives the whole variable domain EAGVTQFPSHSVIEKGQTVTLRCDPISGHDNLYWYRRVMGKEIKFLLHFVKESKQDESGMPNNRFLAERTGGTYSTLKVQPAELEDSGVYFCASSQGTGAEAFFGQGTRLTVV.

CDR3 DNA: TGTGCCAGCAGTGAATCAGGCAGGGGGCGTGAAAAACTGTTTTTT. Translating gives CASSESGRGREKLFF. This chain connects TRBV25-1 to TRBJ1-4; 8 nucleotides match TRBD1. The junction had 5 bases not matched to a gene; V was cut back by 1 base and J by 7 bases. Germline lookup yields CDR1 MGHDK and CDR2 SYGVNS. This CDR3 region has 15 residues.